This TCR beta chain was sequenced during a study of blood T cell repertoires in COVID-19. On the study more broadly: Specimens from acute and convalescent COVID-19 originated in the United States, Italy and Spain.

This CDR3 is 13 amino acids long. The germline CDR1 and CDR2 sequences are SEHNR and FQNEAQ (reference sequence). With 3 bases removed from V and 3 bases from J, the gap between germline ends came to 9 bases. In the original analysis: From reference gene primer amplification, estimates of nucleated cell counts were derived. TCRdb's copy holds only in-frame clones and misses some; the assay was immunoSEQ multiplex PCR. That table furnishes V, J and clone size, whereas the DNA furnished D and trimming. The repertoire has about 320,000 clones, roughly nine tenths of them found once; the top ten carry about 2.4%.

The chain combines TRBV7-9 with TRBJ2-7; D is possibly TRBD2 (5 bases). The source material was PBMCs or T cells enriched from blood (not recorded which). This clonotype was obtained from a man aged 55-75 years who had recovered from COVID-19. CDR3 DNA: TGTGCCAGCAGCTTCGCTGGACTCTACGAGCAGTACTTC. Translation gives CASSFAGLYEQYF. The full variable domain, in which reference TRBV7-9 and TRBJ2-7 provide the parts outside the CDR3, is DTGVSQNPRHKITKRGQNVTFRCDPISEHNRLYWYRQTLGQGPEFLTYFQNEAQLEKSRLLSDRFSAERPKGSFSTLEIQRTEQGDSAMYLCASSFAGLYEQYFGPGTRLTVT.